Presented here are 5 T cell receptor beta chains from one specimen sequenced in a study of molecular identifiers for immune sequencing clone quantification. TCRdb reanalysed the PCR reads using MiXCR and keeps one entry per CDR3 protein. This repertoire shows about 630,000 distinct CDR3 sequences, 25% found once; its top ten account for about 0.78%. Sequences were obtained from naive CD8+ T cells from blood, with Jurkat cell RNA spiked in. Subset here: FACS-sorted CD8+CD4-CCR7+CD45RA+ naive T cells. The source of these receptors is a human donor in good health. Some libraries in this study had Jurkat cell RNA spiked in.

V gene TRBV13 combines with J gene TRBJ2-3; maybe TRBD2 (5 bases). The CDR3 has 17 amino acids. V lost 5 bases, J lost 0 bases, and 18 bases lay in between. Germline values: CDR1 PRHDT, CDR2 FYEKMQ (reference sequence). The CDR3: CASSPEKGGSSTDTQYF. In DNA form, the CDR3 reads TGTGCCAGCAGCCCAGAAAAGGGCGGGTCAAGCACAGATACGCAGTATTTT.

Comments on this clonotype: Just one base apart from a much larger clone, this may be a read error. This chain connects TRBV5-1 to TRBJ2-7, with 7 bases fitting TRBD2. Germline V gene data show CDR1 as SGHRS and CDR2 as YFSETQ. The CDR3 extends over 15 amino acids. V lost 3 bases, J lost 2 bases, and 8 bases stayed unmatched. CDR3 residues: CASSSDPSGTYEQYF. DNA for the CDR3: TGCGCCAGCAGCTCGGACCCTAGCGGAACCTACGAGCAGTACTTC.

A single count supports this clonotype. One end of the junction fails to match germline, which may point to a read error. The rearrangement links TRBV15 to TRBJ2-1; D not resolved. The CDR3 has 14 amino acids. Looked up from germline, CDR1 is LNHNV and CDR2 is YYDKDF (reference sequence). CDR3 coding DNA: TGTGCCACCGGGCAGCAAGGCATGTACAATGAGCAGGTCTTC. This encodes CATGQQGMYNEQVF.

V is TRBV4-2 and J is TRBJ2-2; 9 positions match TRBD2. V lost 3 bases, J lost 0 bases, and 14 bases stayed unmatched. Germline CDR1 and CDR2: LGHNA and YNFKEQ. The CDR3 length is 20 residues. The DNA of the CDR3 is TGTGCCAGCAGCCAGCACTATAGCGGGAGTGCCCTCGCGAACACCGGGGAGCTGTTTTTT. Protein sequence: CASSQHYSGSALANTGELFF.

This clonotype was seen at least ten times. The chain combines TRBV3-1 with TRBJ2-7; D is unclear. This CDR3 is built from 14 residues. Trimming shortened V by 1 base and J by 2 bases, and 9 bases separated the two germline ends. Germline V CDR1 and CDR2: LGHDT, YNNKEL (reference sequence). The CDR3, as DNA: TGTGCCAGCAGCCAAGGGAGCACCACCTACGAGCAGTACTTC. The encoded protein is CASSQGSTTYEQYF.